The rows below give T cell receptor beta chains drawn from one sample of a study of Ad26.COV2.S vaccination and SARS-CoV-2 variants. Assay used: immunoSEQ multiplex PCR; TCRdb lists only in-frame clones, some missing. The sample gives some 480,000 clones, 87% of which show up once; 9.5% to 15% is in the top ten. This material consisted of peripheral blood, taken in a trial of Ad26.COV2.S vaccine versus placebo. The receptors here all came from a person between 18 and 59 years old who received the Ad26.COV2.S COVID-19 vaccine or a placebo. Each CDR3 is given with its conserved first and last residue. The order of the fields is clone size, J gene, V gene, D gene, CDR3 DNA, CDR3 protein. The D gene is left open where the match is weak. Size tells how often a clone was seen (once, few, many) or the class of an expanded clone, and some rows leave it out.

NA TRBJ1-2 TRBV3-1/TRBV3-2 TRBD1 TGTGCCAGCAGCCAAAACAGGGGCGACTATGGCTACACCTTC CASSQNRGDYGYTF
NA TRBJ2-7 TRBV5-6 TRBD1 TGTGCCAGCAAATCTGGACAGGGGTACCCCGAGCAGTACTTC CASKSGQGYPEQYF
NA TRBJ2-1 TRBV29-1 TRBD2 TGCAGCGCCACCCGCGGGGGCTACAATGAGCAGTTCTTC CSATRGGYNEQFF
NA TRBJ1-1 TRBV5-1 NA TGCGCCAGCAGCTTGGTTATGGGGCCGAACACTGAAGCTTTCTTT CASSLVMGPNTEAFF
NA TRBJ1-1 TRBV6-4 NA TGTGCCAGCAGCGCCGGACGGAGCACTGAAGCTTTCTTT CASSAGRSTEAFF
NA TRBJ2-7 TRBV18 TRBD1 TGTGCCAGCTCATCGTTGAGACAGGGGTTTTACGAGCAGTACTTC CASSSLRQGFYEQYF
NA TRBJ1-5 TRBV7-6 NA TGTGCCAGCAGCTTCACGACAGGTAGCAATCAGCCCCAGCATTTT CASSFTTGSNQPQHF
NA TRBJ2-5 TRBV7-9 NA TGTGCCAGCAGCCCGGGCCCGCCAGAGACCCAGTACTTC CASSPGPPETQYF
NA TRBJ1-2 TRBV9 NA TGTGCCAGCAGCGTAGTCCCATTTGGGGACGGCTACACCTTC CASSVVPFGDGYTF
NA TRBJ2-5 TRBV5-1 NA TGCGCCAGCAGCTTACCGGGTATACAAGAGACCCAGTACTTC CASSLPGIQETQYF
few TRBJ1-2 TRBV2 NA TGTGCCTCAACTCAGAGGGGTGCAGGGGCCGGCTACACCTTC CASTQRGAGAGYTF
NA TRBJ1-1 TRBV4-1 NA TGCGCCAGCAGCCAAGTGGGTATTGGTTTCCTGGGGACTGAAGCTTTCTTT CASSQVGIGFLGTEAFF
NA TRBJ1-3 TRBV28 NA TGTGCCAGCACCTCCGGACGGGCTTCGACCATATATTTT CASTSGRASTIYF
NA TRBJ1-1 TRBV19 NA TGTGCCAGTATCGGGACATTGCGGATGAAAGCTTTCTTT CASIGTLRMKAFF
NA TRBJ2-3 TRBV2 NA TGTGCCAGCAGTGGGGTAATTCAAGATACGCAGTATTTT CASSGVIQDTQYF
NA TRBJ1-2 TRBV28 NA TGTGCCAGCAGTTTCGGGGGGCCTAACTATGGCTACACCTTC CASSFGGPNYGYTF
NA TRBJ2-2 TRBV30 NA TGTGCCTGGAGTGTATCCCTGTTAGACACCGGGGAGCTGTTTTTT CAWSVSLLDTGELFF